Listed below are T cell receptor beta chains from one sample, sequenced in a study of blood T cell repertoires in COVID-19. Using immunoSEQ multiplex PCR, the repertoire was profiled, and TCRdb retains in-frame clones only, with some absent. This sample yields approximately 90,000 clones, of which roughly 78% are seen a single time; roughly 19% belongs to the top ten. Sequencing input: peripheral blood. The receptors derive from an elderly woman with acute or convalescent COVID-19. CDR3s include the opening cysteine and the closing phenylalanine or tryptophan. Fields, in order: J gene, clone size, D gene, V gene, CDR3 DNA, CDR3 protein. The D gene is left open where the match is weak. Clone sizes are given selectively: once, few, many, or a class where the clone is expanded.

>TRBJ2-3|-|TRBD2|TRBV7-2
TGTGCCAGCAGCTTAGTCGGGACTAGCGGGAGACCCGCAGATACGCAGTATTTT
CASSLVGTSGRPADTQYF
>TRBJ2-2|-|TRBD1|TRBV7-6
TGTGCCAGCAGCTTCCCCGGGACAGGGAACACCGGGGAGCTGTTTTTT
CASSFPGTGNTGELFF
>TRBJ2-3|once|-|TRBV29-1
TGCAGCGTTGAGGTGGGGGCAGCAGATACGCAGTATTTT
CSVEVGAADTQYF
>TRBJ2-7|-|-|TRBV7-8
TGTGCCAGCAGCCCACAGGTAGATATCATTTCCTACGAGCAGTACTTC
CASSPQVDIISYEQYF
>TRBJ2-2|-|-|TRBV30
TGTGCCTGGAGTGTACGAGGGCCCGGGGAGCTGTTTTTT
CAWSVRGPGELFF
>TRBJ2-1|-|-|TRBV5-1
TGCGCCAGCAGCTACAGCCGGGACACAGAGCAGTTCTTC
CASSYSRDTEQFF
>TRBJ2-4|-|TRBD2|TRBV19
TGTGCCAGTAGTCCCGGGACTAGCGGTCGTATAGCCAAAAACATTCAGTACTTC
CASSPGTSGRIAKNIQYF
>TRBJ2-7|-|TRBD2|TRBV5-6
TGTGCCAGCAGCTTGTTGGGTAGCGGGGGGGCCTACGAGCAGTACTTC
CASSLLGSGGAYEQYF
>TRBJ2-1|-|-|TRBV10-2
TGCGCCAGCAGTGCAAGACTACTGAATAATGAGCAGTTCTTC
CASSARLLNNEQFF
>TRBJ1-4|-|-|TRBV5-1
TGCGCCAGCAGCGTCGCGGCAGGGATGGGCGAAAAACTGTTTTTT
CASSVAAGMGEKLFF
>TRBJ1-1|few|-|TRBV25-1
TGTGCCAGCAGACTCACAGGGACCCCTGAAGCTTTCTTT
CASRLTGTPEAFF
>TRBJ2-3|-|TRBD1|TRBV7-9
TGTGCCAGCAGCTACGGACAGGGATCGCAGTATTTT
CASSYGQGSQYF
>TRBJ1-2|-|-|TRBV29-1
TGCAGCGTTGCCGATGACAGAGCCTTCTTC
CSVADDRAFF
>TRBJ1-1|-|TRBD1|TRBV14
TGTGCCAGCAGCCAAGAACAGGACAGGGAGGTTCGAGCTTTCTTT
CASSQEQDREVRAFF
>TRBJ2-5|-|TRBD1|TRBV19
TGTGCCAGTAGTACGGGACAGGGGATGGGGGAGACCCAGTACTTC
CASSTGQGMGETQYF
>TRBJ2-7|once|-|TRBV5-1
TGCGCCAGCAGCTTGGATGCAGGGGCGGAGTACGAGCAGTACTTC
CASSLDAGAEYEQYF
>TRBJ1-2|-|-|TRBV4-2
TGTGCCAGCAGCCAACAGAACTATGGCTACACCTTC
CASSQQNYGYTF
>TRBJ1-2|-|-|TRBV12-3/TRBV12-4
TGTGCCAGCAGTTCCAATAACTATGGCTACACCTTC
CASSSNNYGYTF
>TRBJ1-5|-|TRBD1|TRBV3-1/TRBV3-2
TGTGCCAGCAGCCTGGGGGACAGCCCCAATCAGCCCCAGCATTTT
CASSLGDSPNQPQHF
>TRBJ1-1|-|TRBD1|TRBV19
TGTGCCAGTACCACAGGGGTGGGCAGAATGAACACTGAAGCTTTCTTT
CASTTGVGRMNTEAFF
>TRBJ1-2|-|-|TRBV12-3/TRBV12-4
TGTGCCAGCAGCGCCGACAGACCCTATGGCTACACCTTC
CASSADRPYGYTF
>TRBJ2-3|-|TRBD2|TRBV4-1
TGCGCCAGCAGCCAAGACGGACTAGCGGGGGGATTCACAGATACGCAGTATTTT
CASSQDGLAGGFTDTQYF
>TRBJ2-3|-|TRBD1|TRBV7-3
TGTGCCAGCAGCTTAAAGACAGGGGGCCAAACGCAGTATTTT
CASSLKTGGQTQYF
>TRBJ2-5|-|TRBD1|TRBV3-1/TRBV3-2
TGTGCCAGCAGCCGGGACAGACAAGAGACCCAGTACTTC
CASSRDRQETQYF
>TRBJ1-1|-|-|TRBV11-3
TGTGCCAGCAGCAAACAGGGTGAAAGGACTGAAGCTTTCTTT
CASSKQGERTEAFF
>TRBJ2-7|-|TRBD1|TRBV5-1
TGCGCCAGCAGCCGCGCGCAGGGGGCCTCCTACGAGCAGTACTTC
CASSRAQGASYEQYF
>TRBJ1-2|-|-|TRBV6-5
TGTGCCAGCAGACGGAACAGGGTGGAGGACTATGGCTACACCTTC
CASRRNRVEDYGYTF
>TRBJ1-1|few|-|TRBV19
TGTGCCAGTATCAATCGCCCCCTCGGGGGAAGAAACACTGAAGCTTTCTTT
CASINRPLGGRNTEAFF
>TRBJ1-1|few|-|TRBV24-1
TGTGCCACCAGCTCAGGGAGGGGGAACACTGAAGCTTTCTTT
CATSSGRGNTEAFF
>TRBJ2-7|-|TRBD2|TRBV6-6
TGTGCCAGCAGTTACGGTCTAGCGGCCTACGAGCAGTACTTC
CASSYGLAAYEQYF
>TRBJ2-2|many|-|TRBV7-3
TGTGCCAGCGGGGGGACGGAGAACACCGGGGAGCTGTTTTTT
CASGGTENTGELFF
>TRBJ2-7|-|TRBD2|TRBV7-8
TGTGCCAGCAGCCCCGACCCCGGGACTAGCGGTTACGAGCAGTACTTC
CASSPDPGTSGYEQYF
>TRBJ2-1|-|TRBD1|TRBV24-1
TGTGCCACCAGCCGGGACAGCACCTACAATGAGCAGTTCTTC
CATSRDSTYNEQFF
>TRBJ2-3|once|TRBD2|TRBV6-1
TGTGCCAGCAGTGAGACTAGCGGGACCTCCACCACGCAGTATTTT
CASSETSGTSTTQYF
>TRBJ2-7|-|TRBD2|TRBV7-2
TGTGCCAGCAGCTTAGGGAGTGGCGGGGGGAGCTCCTACGAGCAGTACTTC
CASSLGSGGGSSYEQYF
>TRBJ1-6|-|-|TRBV4-2
TGTGCCAGCAGCCAAGCAGGGATTAATTCACCCCTCCACTTT
CASSQAGINSPLHF
>TRBJ2-5|-|TRBD2|TRBV2
TGTGCCAGCAGTGTGCCTAGCGGGCGACAAGAGACCCAGTACTTC
CASSVPSGRQETQYF
>TRBJ1-5|-|-|TRBV21-1
TGTGCCAGCAGCACCCCACAGGGTAAGGGCCAGCCCCAGCATTTT
CASSTPQGKGQPQHF
>TRBJ1-2|once|-|TRBV6-5
TGTGCCAGCAGTTACTCGGTCCAGGGTGTGGGTGGCTACACCTTC
CASSYSVQGVGGYTF
>TRBJ1-3|once|-|TRBV5-1
TGCGCCAGCAGCTTGGCTCGGGGATCTGGAAACACCATATATTTT
CASSLARGSGNTIYF
>TRBJ2-5|-|TRBD2|TRBV9
TGTGCCAGCAGCGTAGGAGCTAGCGGGGGGGCCGAGACCCAGTACTTC
CASSVGASGGAETQYF
>TRBJ2-1|-|-|TRBV5-1
TGCGCCAGCAGCTTGGCTGGCGGGGGCAGCAATGAGCAGTTCTTC
CASSLAGGGSNEQFF
>TRBJ1-1|-|TRBD1|TRBV7-9
TGTGCCAGCAGTATTGGACAGGGCACTGAAGCTTTCTTT
CASSIGQGTEAFF
>TRBJ2-7|-|TRBD1|TRBV5-1
TGCGCCAGCAGCTTGGGGCGGGACAGGGGGCCCGAGCAGTACTTC
CASSLGRDRGPEQYF
>TRBJ1-2|-|-|TRBV4-1
TGCGCCAGCAGCCAAGATCGAGTCAGGGAGGGATATGGCTACACCTTC
CASSQDRVREGYGYTF
>TRBJ1-1|-|TRBD1|TRBV6-1
TGTGCCAGCAGTGAAGGGACAGGCTGGACTGAAGCTTTCTTT
CASSEGTGWTEAFF